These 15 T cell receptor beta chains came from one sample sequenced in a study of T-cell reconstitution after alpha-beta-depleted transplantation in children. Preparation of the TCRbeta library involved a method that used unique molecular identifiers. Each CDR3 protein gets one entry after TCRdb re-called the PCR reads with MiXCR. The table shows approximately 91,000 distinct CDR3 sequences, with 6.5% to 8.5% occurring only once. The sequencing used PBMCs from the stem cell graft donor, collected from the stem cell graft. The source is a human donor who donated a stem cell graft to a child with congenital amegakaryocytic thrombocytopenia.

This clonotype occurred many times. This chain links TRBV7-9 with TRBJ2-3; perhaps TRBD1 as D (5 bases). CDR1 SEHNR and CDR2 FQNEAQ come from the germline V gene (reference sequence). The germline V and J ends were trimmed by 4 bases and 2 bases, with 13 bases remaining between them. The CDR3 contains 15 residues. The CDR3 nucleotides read TGTGCCAGCAGCTCGACAGTCGCGTACACAGATACGCAGTATTTT. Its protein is CASSSTVAYTDTQYF.

The CDR3 nucleotides read TGTGCCACCGGCGGGACTAGCGGGAGCGAGCAGTACTTC. This codes for CATGGTSGSEQYF. The chain links TRBV24-1 to TRBJ2-7; 14 bases are shared with TRBD2. Germline-derived CDR1 and CDR2 are KGHDR and SFDVKD. This CDR3 comprises 13 residues. V gave up 9 bases and J gave up 6 bases; unmatched junction bases: 3.

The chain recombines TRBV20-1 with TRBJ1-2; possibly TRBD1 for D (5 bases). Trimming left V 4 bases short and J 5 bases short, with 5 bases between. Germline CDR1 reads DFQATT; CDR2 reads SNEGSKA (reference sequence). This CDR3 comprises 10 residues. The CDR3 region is CSAKGYGYTF. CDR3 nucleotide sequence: TGCAGTGCTAAGGGGTATGGCTACACCTTC.

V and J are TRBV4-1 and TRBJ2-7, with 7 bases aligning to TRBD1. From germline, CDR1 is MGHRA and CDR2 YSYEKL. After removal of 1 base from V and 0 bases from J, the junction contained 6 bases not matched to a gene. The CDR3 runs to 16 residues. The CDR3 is CASSQVTGAFSYEQYF. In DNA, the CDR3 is TGCGCCAGCAGCCAAGTAACAGGGGCGTTCTCCTACGAGCAGTACTTC.

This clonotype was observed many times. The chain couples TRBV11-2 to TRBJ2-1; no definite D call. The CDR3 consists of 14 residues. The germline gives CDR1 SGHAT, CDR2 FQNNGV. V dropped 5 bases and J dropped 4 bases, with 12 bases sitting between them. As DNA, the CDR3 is TGTGCCAGCAGCCCCTCATCTACTTACAATGAGCAGTTCTTC. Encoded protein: CASSPSSTYNEQFF.

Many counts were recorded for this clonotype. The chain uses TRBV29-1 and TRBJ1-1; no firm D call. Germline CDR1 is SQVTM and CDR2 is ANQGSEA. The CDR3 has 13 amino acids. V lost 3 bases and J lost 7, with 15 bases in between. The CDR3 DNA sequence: TGCAGCGTTGACCCGCTTCGTGTGGGTGAAGCTTTCTTT. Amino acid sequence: CSVDPLRVGEAFF.

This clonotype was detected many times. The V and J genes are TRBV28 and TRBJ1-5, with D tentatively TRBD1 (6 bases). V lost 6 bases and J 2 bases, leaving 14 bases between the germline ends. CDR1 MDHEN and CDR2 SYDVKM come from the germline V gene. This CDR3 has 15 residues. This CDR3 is CASRSQGWGNQPQHF. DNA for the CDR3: TGTGCCAGCAGATCACAGGGATGGGGCAATCAGCCCCAGCATTTT. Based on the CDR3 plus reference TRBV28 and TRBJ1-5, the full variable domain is DVKVTQSSRYLVKRTGEKVFLECVQDMDHENMFWYRQDPGLGLRLIYFSYDVKMKEKGDIPEGYSVSREKKERFSLILESASTNQTSMYLCASRSQGWGNQPQHFGDGTRLSIL.

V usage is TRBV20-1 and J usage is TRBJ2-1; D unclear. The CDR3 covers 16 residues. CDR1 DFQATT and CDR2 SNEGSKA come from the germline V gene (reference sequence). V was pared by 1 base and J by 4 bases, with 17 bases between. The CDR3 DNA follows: TGCAGTGCTAGAGGGTCTGACAAACCTTCGTACAATGAGCAGTTCTTC. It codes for CSARGSDKPSYNEQFF.

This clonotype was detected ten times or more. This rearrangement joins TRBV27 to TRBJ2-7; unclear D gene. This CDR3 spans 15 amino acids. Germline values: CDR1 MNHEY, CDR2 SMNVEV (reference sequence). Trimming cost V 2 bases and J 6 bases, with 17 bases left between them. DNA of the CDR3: TGTGCCAGCAGTTTAGAGCACCCGTCTAGTTCCGAGCAGTACTTC. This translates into CASSLEHPSSSEQYF.

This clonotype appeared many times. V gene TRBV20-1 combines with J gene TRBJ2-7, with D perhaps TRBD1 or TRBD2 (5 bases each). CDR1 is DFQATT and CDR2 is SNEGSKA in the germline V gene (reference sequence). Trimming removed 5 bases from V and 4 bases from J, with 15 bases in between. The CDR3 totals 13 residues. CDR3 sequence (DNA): TGCAGTGCTGAGGGTGGACACCTATACGAGCAGTACTTC. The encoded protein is CSAEGGHLYEQYF.

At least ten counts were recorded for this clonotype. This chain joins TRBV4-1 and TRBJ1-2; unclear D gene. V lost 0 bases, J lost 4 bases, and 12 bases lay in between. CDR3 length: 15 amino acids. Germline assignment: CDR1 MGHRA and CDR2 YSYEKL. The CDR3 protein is CASSQEPGSAYGYTF. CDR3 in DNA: TGCGCCAGCAGCCAAGAACCGGGTTCGGCCTATGGCTACACCTTC.

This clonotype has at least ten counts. DNA of the CDR3: TGCAGTGCTGTCGGACTAGCGGAGCGAGATACGCAGTATTTT. As protein: CSAVGLAERDTQYF. J is TRBJ2-3 and V is TRBV20-1; 10 bases fit TRBD2. With 5 bases clipped from V and 5 bases from J, the junction kept 7 bases outside the gene matches. This CDR3 is built from 14 residues. Germline CDR1 DFQATT, CDR2 SNEGSKA (reference sequence).

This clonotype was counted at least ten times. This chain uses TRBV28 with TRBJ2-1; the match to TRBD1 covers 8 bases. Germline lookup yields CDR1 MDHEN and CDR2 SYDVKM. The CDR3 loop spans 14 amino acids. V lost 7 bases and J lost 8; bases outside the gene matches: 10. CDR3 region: CASTPDRVRDEQFF. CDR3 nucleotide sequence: TGTGCCAGCACCCCGGACAGGGTGCGCGATGAGCAGTTCTTC.

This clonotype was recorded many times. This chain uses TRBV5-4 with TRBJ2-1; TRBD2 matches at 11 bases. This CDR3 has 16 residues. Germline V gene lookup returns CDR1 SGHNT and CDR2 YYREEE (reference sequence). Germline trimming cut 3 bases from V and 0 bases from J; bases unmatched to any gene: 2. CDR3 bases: TGTGCCAGCAGCTCTACTAGCGGGAGCTCCTACAATGAGCAGTTCTTC. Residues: CASSSTSGSSYNEQFF.

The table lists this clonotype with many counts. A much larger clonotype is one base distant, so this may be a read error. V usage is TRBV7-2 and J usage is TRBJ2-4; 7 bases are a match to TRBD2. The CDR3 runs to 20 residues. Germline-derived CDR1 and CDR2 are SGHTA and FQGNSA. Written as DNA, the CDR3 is TGTGCCAGCAGCTTAGCGCGGGCGCGGGAGATCGGCTTAGCCAAAAACAGTCAGTACTTC. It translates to CASSLARAREIGLAKNSQYF.